A selection of T cell receptor beta chains follows, all from one sample in a study of CD8+ T cells in alopecia areata. Profiling relied on immunoSEQ multiplex PCR, and the TCRdb table lists in-frame clones only, not all of them. Of roughly 250,000 clones in the sample, around two thirds are singletons; the top ten hold 0.95% to 1.5%. Source: CD4+ T cells sorted from blood, taken at week 0. Receptors were obtained from a human donor with alopecia areata. Each CDR3 is given with its conserved first and last residue. The D gene is left open where the match is weak. Clone sizes are given selectively: once, few, many, or a class where the clone is expanded.

j_call: TRBJ1-1; v_call: TRBV30; d_call: NA; clone_size: NA; cdr3_aa: CAWIRVEAFF; cdr3_nt: TGTGCCTGGATAAGGGTTGAAGCTTTCTTT
j_call: TRBJ1-5; v_call: TRBV19; d_call: TRBD1; clone_size: once; cdr3_aa: CASSMGDRAEPQHF; cdr3_nt: TGTGCCAGTAGTATGGGGGACAGAGCGGAGCCCCAGCATTTT
j_call: TRBJ1-4; v_call: TRBV15; d_call: NA; clone_size: NA; cdr3_aa: CATSRDQRKLFF; cdr3_nt: TGTGCCACCAGCAGAGATCAGAGAAAACTGTTTTTT
j_call: TRBJ2-7; v_call: TRBV7-9; d_call: NA; clone_size: NA; cdr3_aa: CASSKITGINYEQYF; cdr3_nt: TGTGCCAGCAGCAAAATCACCGGGATCAACTACGAGCAGTACTTC
j_call: TRBJ1-2; v_call: TRBV15; d_call: TRBD1; clone_size: NA; cdr3_aa: CATSPGGTPYGGYTF; cdr3_nt: TGTGCCACCAGCCCAGGGGGGACACCTTATGGTGGCTACACCTTC
j_call: TRBJ2-3; v_call: TRBV4-3; d_call: NA; clone_size: NA; cdr3_aa: CASSLRGPGGTDTQYF; cdr3_nt: TGCGCCAGCAGCCTACGGGGCCCCGGAGGCACAGATACGCAGTATTTT
j_call: TRBJ1-2; v_call: TRBV30; d_call: TRBD1; clone_size: NA; cdr3_aa: CASAGTGNYGYTF; cdr3_nt: TGTGCCTCCGCCGGGACAGGGAATTATGGCTACACCTTC
j_call: TRBJ1-2; v_call: TRBV30; d_call: NA; clone_size: NA; cdr3_aa: CASKAGYGYTF; cdr3_nt: TGTGCCTCCAAGGCTGGTTATGGCTACACCTTC
j_call: TRBJ1-6; v_call: TRBV9; d_call: NA; clone_size: NA; cdr3_aa: CASSPIGRDSPLHF; cdr3_nt: TGTGCCAGCAGCCCCATCGGACGGGATTCACCCCTCCACTTT
j_call: TRBJ2-3; v_call: TRBV30; d_call: TRBD2; clone_size: NA; cdr3_aa: CAWTGTRYTDTQYF; cdr3_nt: TGTGCCTGGACCGGGACTAGGTACACAGATACGCAGTATTTT
j_call: TRBJ1-1; v_call: TRBV29-1; d_call: TRBD1; clone_size: few; cdr3_aa: CSGTGLDTEAFF; cdr3_nt: TGCAGCGGGACAGGGCTCGACACTGAAGCTTTCTTT
j_call: TRBJ2-2; v_call: TRBV15; d_call: NA; clone_size: NA; cdr3_aa: CATSRGIGTRNTGELFF; cdr3_nt: TGTGCCACCAGCAGAGGGATTGGGACACGCAACACCGGGGAGCTGTTTTTT
j_call: TRBJ2-2; v_call: TRBV30; d_call: NA; clone_size: few; cdr3_aa: CAWSDQGPGELFF; cdr3_nt: TGTGCCTGGAGTGACCAGGGCCCCGGGGAGCTGTTTTTT
j_call: TRBJ2-6; v_call: TRBV5-1; d_call: NA; clone_size: NA; cdr3_aa: CASSLIGRSGANVLTF; cdr3_nt: TGCGCCAGCAGCTTGATTGGGCGCTCTGGGGCCAACGTCCTGACTTTC
j_call: TRBJ2-3; v_call: TRBV9; d_call: TRBD1; clone_size: NA; cdr3_aa: CASNRQGQVDTQYF; cdr3_nt: TGTGCCAGCAACCGACAGGGCCAAGTAGATACGCAGTATTTT
j_call: TRBJ2-5; v_call: TRBV15; d_call: TRBD1; clone_size: few; cdr3_aa: CATSGGQTQEETQYF; cdr3_nt: TGTGCCACCAGCGGGGGACAGACCCAAGAAGAGACCCAGTACTTC
j_call: TRBJ2-4; v_call: TRBV2; d_call: NA; clone_size: NA; cdr3_aa: CASSFGRTAAKNIQYF; cdr3_nt: TGTGCCAGCAGCTTTGGGAGGACCGCAGCCAAAAACATTCAGTACTTC
j_call: TRBJ2-5; v_call: TRBV12-5; d_call: NA; clone_size: few; cdr3_aa: CASGLGRQETQYF; cdr3_nt: TGTGCTAGTGGTTTGGGGCGCCAAGAGACCCAGTACTTC
j_call: TRBJ1-1; v_call: TRBV5-6; d_call: NA; clone_size: NA; cdr3_aa: CASSLASRSSAFF; cdr3_nt: TGTGCCAGCAGCTTGGCCTCCCGTAGTTCAGCTTTCTTT
j_call: TRBJ1-2; v_call: TRBV15; d_call: NA; clone_size: NA; cdr3_aa: CATSTDRQDGYTF; cdr3_nt: TGTGCCACCAGCACCGACAGGCAGGATGGCTACACCTTC
j_call: TRBJ1-6; v_call: TRBV4-3; d_call: NA; clone_size: few; cdr3_aa: CASSQKTNSPLHF; cdr3_nt: TGCGCCAGCAGCCAAAAAACCAATTCACCCCTCCACTTT
j_call: TRBJ2-1; v_call: TRBV10-3; d_call: NA; clone_size: NA; cdr3_aa: CATRRSENSYNEQFF; cdr3_nt: TGTGCCACCCGGAGGTCAGAAAACTCCTACAATGAGCAGTTCTTC
j_call: TRBJ1-1; v_call: TRBV25-1; d_call: TRBD1; clone_size: NA; cdr3_aa: CASSDPSGGDTEAFF; cdr3_nt: TGTGCCAGCAGCGATCCATCAGGGGGGGACACTGAAGCTTTCTTT
j_call: TRBJ1-2; v_call: TRBV10-3; d_call: NA; clone_size: once; cdr3_aa: CASRDFDRYGYTF; cdr3_nt: TGTGCCTCTCGGGACTTCGACCGATATGGCTACACCTTC
j_call: TRBJ1-1; v_call: TRBV25-1; d_call: NA; clone_size: NA; cdr3_aa: CASSDENTEAFF; cdr3_nt: TGTGCCAGCAGTGATGAGAACACTGAAGCTTTCTTT
j_call: TRBJ2-1; v_call: TRBV30; d_call: NA; clone_size: NA; cdr3_aa: CAWSVNLGNEQFF; cdr3_nt: TGTGCCTGGAGTGTAAATCTTGGGAATGAGCAGTTCTTC
j_call: TRBJ1-4; v_call: TRBV30; d_call: TRBD1; clone_size: NA; cdr3_aa: CAGQDRGDEKLFF; cdr3_nt: TGTGCCGGACAAGACAGGGGAGACGAAAAACTGTTTTTT
j_call: TRBJ1-2; v_call: TRBV18; d_call: NA; clone_size: NA; cdr3_aa: CASSPDRSGYGYTF; cdr3_nt: TGTGCCAGCTCACCCGACAGGAGTGGCTATGGCTACACCTTC
j_call: TRBJ2-3; v_call: TRBV7-9; d_call: TRBD1; clone_size: few; cdr3_aa: CASSPGQGGADTQYF; cdr3_nt: TGTGCCAGCAGCCCGGGACAGGGAGGAGCAGATACGCAGTATTTT
j_call: TRBJ2-7; v_call: TRBV29-1; d_call: NA; clone_size: NA; cdr3_aa: CSVAGRRQKPYEQYF; cdr3_nt: TGCAGCGTCGCCGGTAGGAGACAGAAGCCATACGAGCAGTACTTC
j_call: TRBJ1-4; v_call: TRBV2; d_call: NA; clone_size: few; cdr3_aa: CASSAGLIATNEKLFF; cdr3_nt: TGTGCCAGCAGTGCCGGACTGATTGCAACTAATGAAAAACTGTTTTTT
j_call: TRBJ1-1; v_call: TRBV7-2; d_call: NA; clone_size: NA; cdr3_aa: CASSFYTEAFF; cdr3_nt: TGTGCCAGCAGCTTTTACACTGAAGCTTTCTTT
j_call: TRBJ2-7; v_call: TRBV30; d_call: TRBD1; clone_size: once; cdr3_aa: CAWSVGGGTYEQYF; cdr3_nt: TGTGCCTGGAGTGTAGGGGGCGGAACCTACGAGCAGTACTTC
j_call: TRBJ2-4; v_call: TRBV12-5; d_call: NA; clone_size: NA; cdr3_aa: CASGPWPGTQAKNIQYF; cdr3_nt: TGTGCTAGTGGGCCCTGGCCCGGGACCCAGGCCAAAAACATTCAGTACTTC